A single sample gave rise to the 32 T cell receptor beta chains below, sequenced in a study of T cells in Graves' hyperthyroidism and ophthalmopathy. Template material for amplifying TCR beta CDR3 regions consisted of RNA transcripts. HTBI primers were employed in a first-round RT-PCR of the TCR CDR3. Via MiXCR, TCRdb re-called the multiplex PCR reads, giving one row per CDR3 protein. The data show a few hundred thousand distinct CDR3 sequences, around a sixth seen once. Sequencing was performed on blood. Receptor source: a woman in her twenties or thirties with Graves' hyperthyroidism.

Only a few counts were recorded for this clonotype. The DNA of the CDR3 is TGTGCCAGTAGCACGGGACAGGTTTATCATCAGCCCCAGCATTTT. It yields the protein CASSTGQVYHQPQHF. This chain links TRBV19 with TRBJ1-5, with TRBD1 identical over 8 bases. CDR1 is LNHDA and CDR2 is SQIVND in the germline V gene (reference sequence). The junction had 9 bases not matched to a gene; V was cut back by 6 bases and J by 5 bases. The CDR3 runs to 15 residues.

This clonotype was picked up many times. The chain combines TRBV10-3 with TRBJ2-7, with TRBD1 identical over 8 bases. Germline trimming cut 10 bases from V and 6 bases from J; bases unmatched to any gene: 5. The CDR3 spans 11 residues. Germline CDR1 is ENHRY and CDR2 is SYGVKD. CDR3 sequence: CATGQALEQYF. In nucleotides, the CDR3 is TGTGCCACGGGACAGGCACTCGAGCAGTACTTC.

This clonotype was observed many times. The V and J genes are TRBV12-3 or TRBV12-4 and TRBJ2-7, with 7 bases lining up with TRBD1. Trimming took 5 bases from V and 4 from J; bases not matched to a gene: 11. The CDR3 sequence is 15 residues long. CDR3 sequence (DNA): TGTGCCAGCAGTCGAGGGGGCGCGACTTCGTACGAGCAGTACTTC. Protein: CASSRGGATSYEQYF.

This clonotype has ten or more counts. The V call is TRBV29-1, the J call TRBJ2-7; 8 positions match TRBD1. The length of the CDR3 is 14 residues. Looked up from germline, CDR1 is SQVTM and CDR2 is ANQGSEA. With 4 bases clipped from V and 2 bases from J, the junction kept 7 bases outside the gene matches. The CDR3 nucleotides are TGCAGCGTTGCTCAGACAGGGGACACCTACGAGCAGTACTTC. As protein: CSVAQTGDTYEQYF.

Concerning this clonotype itself: A much larger clonotype is one base distant, so this may be a read error. The V call is TRBV7-9, the J call TRBJ2-2, with D unclear. The V gene lost 5 bases and the J gene lost 6 bases, with 16 bases spanning the gap. The CDR3 contains 15 residues. Germline CDR1 is SEHNR and CDR2 is FQNEAQ (reference sequence). The CDR3 spells CASSRATDASGELFF. The CDR3 coding sequence is TGTGCCAGCAGCAGAGCCACCGACGCATCCGGGGAGCTGTTTTTT.

This rearrangement joins TRBV19 to TRBJ2-3; possible D gene TRBD1, 6 bases. The CDR3 runs to 16 residues. Germline CDR1 is LNHDA and CDR2 is SQIVND (reference sequence). V dropped 4 bases and J dropped 5 bases, with 19 bases sitting between them. CDR3 DNA: TGTGCCAGTAGTACCCCTCGGACAGTTGGAGGAGATACGCAGTATTTT. Its translation is CASSTPRTVGGDTQYF.

This clonotype was recorded many times. The gene calls are TRBV29-1 and TRBJ2-1; 7 nucleotides align to TRBD1. This CDR3 is built from 14 residues. J lost 5 bases, V lost 4 bases, and 8 bases had no gene match. Germline assignment: CDR1 SQVTM and CDR2 ANQGSEA. The DNA for the CDR3 is TGCAGCGTTGCGTTTAGGACAGGACACAATGAGCAGTTCTTC. This gives the protein CSVAFRTGHNEQFF.

V is TRBV28 and J is TRBJ1-5; 7 nucleotides align to TRBD1. The CDR3 is 13 amino acids. J lost 7 bases, V lost 9 bases, and 9 bases had no gene match. Germline loops: CDR1 MDHEN, CDR2 SYDVKM. The CDR3 bases are TGTGCCAGTTACGAGGGGGCGAACCAGCCCCAGCATTTT. This translates into CASYEGANQPQHF.

This clonotype was picked up a small number of times. The chain recombines TRBV6-2 or TRBV6-3 with TRBJ2-7, with TRBD1 matching over 7 bases. V lost 4 bases and J lost 0; bases outside the gene matches: 6. CDR1 and CDR2 (germline): MNHEY, SVGEGT. The length of the CDR3 is 15 residues. The CDR3 DNA follows: TGTGCCAGCAGTTTCGACAGGGAACTCTCCTACGAGCAGTACTTC. Amino acid sequence: CASSFDRELSYEQYF.

This clonotype came up many times. This chain links TRBV28 with TRBJ2-5; tentatively, D is TRBD1 or TRBD2 (6 bases each). The V gene's germline CDR1 is MDHEN and CDR2 SYDVKM. The CDR3 totals 15 residues. V shed 7 bases and J shed 5 bases, with 20 bases lying between them. The CDR3 DNA reads as TGTGCCAGCAATGAGGGGGGAGTGGTTTTTGAGACCCAGTACTTC. Residues: CASNEGGVVFETQYF.

This clonotype came up a few times. The chain links TRBV20-1 to TRBJ2-7; 8 nucleotides agree with TRBD2. V lost 3 bases to trimming and J lost 2 bases; unmatched junction nucleotides: 12. CDR1 and CDR2 from the germline V gene are DFQATT and SNEGSKA (reference sequence). CDR3 length: 16 amino acids. The CDR3 DNA reads as TGCAGTGCTAGTGCCGGTCTTGCGGGAGGAGCCTACGAGCAGTACTTC. This encodes CSASAGLAGGAYEQYF.

This clonotype was picked up many times. The chain uses TRBV6-6 and TRBJ2-7; a weak D match, TRBD2 (7 bases). This CDR3 spans 15 amino acids. The germline CDR1 and CDR2 sequences are MNHNY and SVGAGI (reference sequence). Deletions cut 0 bases from V and 3 bases from J, with 12 bases between. CDR3 nucleotides: TGTGCCAGCAGTTACTCCGGCGGGGGCCACTACGAGCAGTACTTC. It is translated as CASSYSGGGHYEQYF.

This clonotype was detected only a few times. The chain carries TRBV20-1 and TRBJ2-3, with a weak D call TRBD2 (5 bases). This CDR3 spans 13 amino acids. The V end lost 6 bases, the J end lost 1 base, and 11 bases lay between the germline ends. Germline values: CDR1 DFQATT, CDR2 SNEGSKA (reference sequence). The CDR3 region is CSASGIRTDTQYF. CDR3 sequence (DNA): TGCAGTGCGTCCGGGATTCGCACAGATACGCAGTATTTT.

A few counts support this clonotype. The V call is TRBV27, the J call TRBJ2-1; the match to TRBD2 covers 9 bases. Trimming at V came to 10 bases and at J to 5 bases, leaving 9 bases not matched to a gene. This CDR3 has 14 residues. Germline CDR1 reads MNHEY; CDR2 reads SMNVEV (reference sequence). The CDR3: CATEGVAGDNEQFF. DNA for the CDR3: TGTGCCACCGAGGGGGTAGCGGGGGACAATGAGCAGTTCTTC.

The V gene is TRBV7-3, the J gene TRBJ2-5; D is unresolved. CDR3 length equals 13 residues. Trimming stripped 3 bases from V and 4 bases from J, with 9 bases between. CDR1 and CDR2 from the germline V gene are SGHTA and FQGTGA. The CDR3 loop reads CASSLVYSETQYF. CDR3 nucleotides: TGTGCCAGCAGCTTGGTATATTCAGAGACCCAGTACTTC.

The rearrangement uses TRBV28 and TRBJ2-7; 7 bases match TRBD2. V lost 2 bases and J lost 1; bases outside the gene matches: 8. Germline CDR1 and CDR2: MDHEN and SYDVKM. The CDR3 spans 16 residues. The CDR3: CASSLGYGRVSYEQYF. In DNA, the CDR3 is TGTGCCAGCAGTTTAGGGTATGGGAGGGTTTCCTACGAGCAGTACTTC.

The chain is built from TRBV19 and TRBJ2-1; a weak D match, TRBD1 (6 bases). This CDR3 has 15 amino acids. V lost 2 bases to trimming and J lost 3 bases, with 11 bases between them. Germline V gives CDR1 LNHDA, CDR2 SQIVND (reference sequence). CDR3 DNA: TGTGCCAGTAGTATACGGGGCAGGGGCTACAATGAGCAGTTCTTC. Residues: CASSIRGRGYNEQFF.

The table lists this clonotype with many counts. The V gene is TRBV12-3 or TRBV12-4, the J gene TRBJ1-6, with D perhaps TRBD1 (5 bases). Deletions cut 6 bases from V and 4 bases from J, with 13 bases between. This CDR3 spans 15 amino acids. The CDR3 DNA is TGTGCCAGCAGCCGCGCCGGGGGTTATAATTCACCCCTCCACTTT. Its protein is CASSRAGGYNSPLHF.

This clonotype occurred many times. V is TRBV27 and J is TRBJ1-2, with 11 bases aligning to TRBD1. CDR1 is MNHEY, CDR2 SMNVEV, per germline (reference sequence). The CDR3 sequence is 14 residues long. V trimming: 7 bases; J trimming: 7 bases; junction bases outside the gene matches: 8. CDR3 nucleotides: TGTGCCAGCAACAACGGACAGGGGGCGAGTGGCTACACCTTC. Its protein product is CASNNGQGASGYTF.

This clonotype was seen repeatedly, ten times or more. This chain uses TRBV2 with TRBJ1-1; TRBD1 is a possible D gene (5 bases). The germline V gene encodes CDR1 SNHLY and CDR2 FYNNEI. The CDR3 spans 13 residues. V shed 6 bases and J shed 3 bases, with 11 bases lying between them. CDR3 in amino acids: CASRVQEHTEAFF. CDR3 bases: TGTGCCAGCAGGGTACAGGAGCACACTGAAGCTTTCTTT.

This clonotype has just a few counts. The rearrangement joins TRBV27 to TRBJ2-3, with 16 positions matching TRBD2. Germline V gives CDR1 MNHEY, CDR2 SMNVEV (reference sequence). J was trimmed by 4 bases and V by 9 bases; bases with no gene match: 10. The CDR3 is 17 residues long. The CDR3 DNA reads TGTGCCAGTGCACCGGGACTAGCGGGAGGGAAGGCAGATACGCAGTATTTT. It is translated as CASAPGLAGGKADTQYF.

This clonotype was recorded many times. The J gene is TRBJ2-1, the V gene TRBV30; 7 bases match TRBD2. The germline V gene encodes CDR1 GTSNPN and CDR2 SVGIG (reference sequence). The V and J ends lost 0 bases and 7 bases, in that order; junction bases with no gene match: 6. The CDR3 is 14 amino acids. The CDR3 DNA sequence: TGTGCCTGGAGTGTTGCGGGAGTTCGGAATGAGCAGTTCTTC. Translation: CAWSVAGVRNEQFF.

This chain joins TRBV19 and TRBJ2-7; no definite D call. V gave up 3 bases and J gave up 0 bases, with 9 bases separating them. Germline V gives CDR1 LNHDA, CDR2 SQIVND (reference sequence). The CDR3 consists of 14 residues. CDR3 protein: CASSMSTSSYEQYF. The CDR3 DNA reads TGTGCCAGTAGTATGTCTACAAGCTCCTACGAGCAGTACTTC.

Many counts were recorded for this clonotype. V gene TRBV6-1 combines with J gene TRBJ1-5, with D possibly matching TRBD1 (6 bases). CDR1 is MNHNS and CDR2 is SASEGT in the germline V gene. This CDR3 has 14 residues. Trimming took 6 bases from V and 7 from J, leaving 16 bases between them. In DNA, the CDR3 is TGTGCCAGCAGCCAAGGGGGTGGTCGACAGCCCCAGCATTTT. The encoded protein is CASSQGGGRQPQHF.

On this clonotype: A much bigger clone sits one base away, suggesting this may be a read error. V and J are TRBV6-2 or TRBV6-3 and TRBJ2-1, with D maybe TRBD2 (6 bases). Trimming removed 11 bases from V and 0 bases from J, with 14 bases in between. Germline CDR1 reads MNHEY; CDR2 reads SVGEGT. This CDR3 is 14 amino acids long. This CDR3 reads CASSGGTSYNEQFF. CDR3 coding DNA: TGTGCCTCCTCGGGCGGGACCTCCTACAATGAGCAGTTCTTC.

The sample holds many counts of this clonotype. V and J are TRBV30 and TRBJ2-5, with 13 nucleotides matching TRBD2. From germline, CDR1 is GTSNPN and CDR2 SVGIG (reference sequence). V shed 3 bases and J 5 bases; nucleotides not matched to a gene: 9. CDR3 length: 16 amino acids. In DNA, the CDR3 is TGTGCCTGGAGGCCCACTAGCGGGAGGGCCCGTGAGACCCAGTACTTC. It translates to CAWRPTSGRARETQYF.

This clonotype was detected many times. The V gene is TRBV18, the J gene TRBJ1-4; tentative D call: TRBD1 (6 bases). The CDR3 sequence is 14 residues long. Looked up from germline, CDR1 is KGHSH and CDR2 is LQKENI. Trimming took off 1 base at V and 8 bases at J, with 11 bases between the two ends. In DNA, the CDR3 is TGTGCCAGCTCACCACGGAGGGGGGAAGAAAAACTGTTTTTT. Translated: CASSPRRGEEKLFF. The complete variable domain, with remaining parts taken from reference TRBV18 and TRBJ1-4, reads NAGVMQNPRHLVRRRGQEARLRCSPMKGHSHVYWYRQLPEEGLKFMVYLQKENIIDESGMPKERFSAEFPKEGPSILRIQQVVRGDSAAYFCASSPRRGEEKLFFGSGTQLSVL.

This rearrangement joins TRBV9 to TRBJ1-5; 7 bases line up with TRBD1. Germline CDR1 reads SGDLS; CDR2 reads YYNGEE. The CDR3 loop spans 14 amino acids. The junction had 5 bases not matched to a gene; V was cut back by 3 bases and J by 5 bases. The CDR3 protein is CASSAGTADQPQHF. CDR3 nucleotides: TGTGCCAGCAGCGCCGGGACAGCCGATCAGCCCCAGCATTTT.

This clonotype was counted many times. The V call is TRBV11-2, the J call TRBJ2-1; TRBD2 might be the D (6 bases). V dropped 5 bases and J dropped 14 bases, with 13 bases sitting between them. Germline V lookup: CDR1 SGHAT, CDR2 FQNNGV. The length of the CDR3 is 11 residues. This chain's CDR3 is CASSRSREEFF. The CDR3, as DNA: TGTGCCAGCAGCCGTTCCAGGGAGGAGTTCTTC. The full variable domain, with the rest looked up from reference TRBV11-2 and TRBJ2-1, is EAGVAQSPRYKIIEKRQSVAFWCNPISGHATLYWYQQILGQGPKLLIQFQNNGVVDDSQLPKDRFSAERLKGVDSTLKIQPAKLEDSAVYLCASSRSREEFFGPGTRLTVL.

There are many counts of this clonotype. The V call is TRBV5-4, the J call TRBJ2-1; TRBD2 aligns across 9 bases. V shed 2 bases and J 10 bases; nucleotides not matched to a gene: 10. The CDR3 is 15 amino acids. CDR1 and CDR2 (germline): SGHNT, YYREEE (reference sequence). CDR3 sequence (DNA): TGTGCCAGCAGCTTACGTAGCGGGAGAACGCAAGAGCAGTTCTTC. Translated: CASSLRSGRTQEQFF.

This sequence joins TRBV28 and TRBJ2-5; D is ambiguous. Trimming stripped 7 bases from V and 1 base from J, with 7 bases between. CDR3 size: 12 residues. Per germline, CDR1 MDHEN and CDR2 SYDVKM. The CDR3 reads CASTNAQETQYF. CDR3 nucleotide sequence: TGTGCCAGCACAAACGCCCAAGAGACCCAGTACTTC. Full variable domain (rest looked up from reference TRBV28 and TRBJ2-5): DVKVTQSSRYLVKRTGEKVFLECVQDMDHENMFWYRQDPGLGLRLIYFSYDVKMKEKGDIPEGYSVSREKKERFSLILESASTNQTSMYLCASTNAQETQYFGPGTRLLVL.

The chain employs TRBV2 and TRBJ2-6; no clear D gene. The V gene lost 7 bases and the J gene lost 2 bases, with 6 bases spanning the gap. Looked up from germline, CDR1 is SNHLY and CDR2 is FYNNEI. The CDR3 runs 13 residues. CDR3 region: CASIFAGANVLTF. The CDR3 DNA follows: TGTGCCAGCATTTTCGCTGGGGCCAACGTCCTGACTTTC.